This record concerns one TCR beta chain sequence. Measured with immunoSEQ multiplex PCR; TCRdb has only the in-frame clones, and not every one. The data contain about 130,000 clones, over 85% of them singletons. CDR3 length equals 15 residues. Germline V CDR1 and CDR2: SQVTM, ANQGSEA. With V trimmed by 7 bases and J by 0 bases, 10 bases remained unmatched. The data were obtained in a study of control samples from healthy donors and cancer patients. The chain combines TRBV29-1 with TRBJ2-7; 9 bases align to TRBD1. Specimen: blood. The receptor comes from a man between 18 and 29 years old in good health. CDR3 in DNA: TGCAGCGCCCACACGGGACAGGGCCCCTCCTACGAGCAGTACTTC. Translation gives CSAHTGQGPSYEQYF.